The 32 T cell receptor beta chains below were found in one sample sequenced in a study of shared clonotypes between healthy human individuals. The naive CD8 subset, CD45RO-negative cells positively selected for CCR7, excluded terminally differentiated effector memory CD45RA+ cells. The table came from immunoSEQ multiplex PCR; TCRdb's copy has only in-frame clones and leaves some out. The repertoire includes about 2.2 million clones, 90% to 95% of them detected once, and under 2% sits in the top ten. The sequencing sample was made of naive CD8+ T cells from PBMCs. These receptors were taken from a man younger than 35 in good health. Some clones in this sample may be carry-over from other donors' samples.

As for this clone: One junction end does not reproduce the germline sequence, and a read error may be involved. The chain uses TRBV7-9 and TRBJ2-3; TRBD2 matches at 11 bases. CDR1 is SEHNR and CDR2 is FQNEAQ in the germline V gene (reference sequence). This CDR3 region has 18 residues. In DNA form, the CDR3 reads TGTGCCATCAGCGCTACCCCGGGGACTAGCGGCAGCACAGATACGCAGTATTTT. Amino acids: CAISATPGTSGSTDTQYF. The entire variable domain, with the rest obtained from reference TRBV7-9 and TRBJ2-3, is as follows: DTGVSQNPRHKITKRGQNVTFRCDPISEHNRLYWYRQTLGQGPEFLTYFQNEAQLEKSRLLSDRFSAERPKGSFSTLEIQRTEQGDSAMYLCAISATPGTSGSTDTQYFGPGTRLTVL.

The chain joins TRBV6-6 to TRBJ2-7; D possibly corresponds to TRBD1 (5 bases). Trimming pared 2 bases from V and 2 bases from J, leaving 10 bases between. CDR1 is MNHNY and CDR2 is SVGAGI in the germline V gene (reference sequence). The CDR3 sequence is 14 residues long. The CDR3 is CASSYLDTPYEQYF. CDR3 bases: TGTGCCAGCAGTTACCTGGACACCCCCTACGAGCAGTACTTC.

This rearrangement joins TRBV6-5 to TRBJ1-5, with D hard to call. Per the germline V gene, CDR1 is MNHEY and CDR2 is SVGAGI. This CDR3 has 16 amino acids. Trimming shortened V by 2 bases and J by 6 bases, and 17 bases separated the two germline ends. This CDR3 is CASSYPDFVFSQPQHF. The CDR3 region has the DNA TGTGCCAGCAGTTACCCGGATTTCGTCTTCAGTCAGCCCCAGCATTTT.

V usage is TRBV5-1 and J usage is TRBJ1-3; tentative D call: TRBD1 (6 bases). Germline V gene lookup returns CDR1 SGHRS and CDR2 YFSETQ. This CDR3 spans 17 amino acids. Deletions cut 4 bases from V and 2 bases from J, with 19 bases between. This CDR3 is CASSIGQPRLPGNTIYF. The CDR3 region has the DNA TGCGCCAGCAGCATAGGACAGCCCCGTCTACCTGGAAACACCATATATTTT.

The V call is TRBV28, the J call TRBJ2-6; D is tentatively TRBD1 or TRBD2 (6 bases each). The V end lost 1 base, the J end lost 4 bases, and 11 bases lay between the germline ends. The CDR3 extends over 16 amino acids. Germline V lookup: CDR1 MDHEN, CDR2 SYDVKM. The CDR3 DNA reads as TGTGCCAGCAGTTTATATCGGGGGCCAGGGGCCAACGTCCTGACTTTC. This encodes CASSLYRGPGANVLTF.

This chain joins TRBV27 and TRBJ1-5, with D perhaps matching TRBD1 (5 bases). The CDR3 consists of 14 residues. Per the germline V gene, CDR1 is MNHEY and CDR2 is SMNVEV (reference sequence). The V and J ends lost 10 bases and 2 bases respectively, with 15 bases between them. The DNA for the CDR3 is TGTGCCACCTCGGTGGGGGGGGGCAATCAGCCCCAGCATTTT. This codes for CATSVGGGNQPQHF.

This sequence joins TRBV5-8 and TRBJ2-7, with D maybe TRBD2 (5 bases). The germline V gene encodes CDR1 SGHTS and CDR2 YDEGEE. This CDR3 region has 14 residues. Trimming took off 4 bases at V and 3 bases at J, with 14 bases between the two ends. CDR3 coding DNA: TGTGCCAGCAGCAAGGGAGCTACCCTCTACGAGCAGTACTTC. Protein product: CASSKGATLYEQYF.

This chain links TRBV6-9 with TRBJ2-7, with 9 bases lining up with TRBD1. Germline CDR1 MNHGY, CDR2 SVAAGI. V trimming: 0 bases; J trimming: 1 base; junction bases outside the gene matches: 4. CDR3 length: 16 amino acids. CDR3 sequence (DNA): TGTGCCAGCAGTTATTCAGGACAGGGGCAGTCCTACGAGCAGTACTTC. Translation gives CASSYSGQGQSYEQYF.

The chain is built from TRBV10-3 and TRBJ2-1, with 9 nucleotides matching TRBD2. Trimming removed 7 bases from V and 8 bases from J; junction bases left unmatched: 6. This CDR3 contains 13 residues. Germline loops: CDR1 ENHRY, CDR2 SYGVKD. CDR3 sequence reads: CAINAGGPDEQFF. Written as DNA, the CDR3 is TGTGCCATCAACGCGGGAGGGCCTGATGAGCAGTTCTTC.

The chain combines TRBV20-1 with TRBJ1-2, with D unresolved. CDR3 size: 10 residues. The ends were cut back, 3 bases at V and 8 bases at J, with 7 bases in the middle. Germline-derived CDR1 and CDR2 are DFQATT and SNEGSKA (reference sequence). The CDR3 nucleotides are TGCAGTGCTAGTACGTGGGGCTACACCTTC. It translates to CSASTWGYTF.

The chain is built from TRBV2 and TRBJ1-1, with D unclear. Trimming removed 3 bases at V and 11 bases at J, with 10 bases between. The length of the CDR3 is 11 residues. The V gene's germline CDR1 is SNHLY and CDR2 FYNNEI. CDR3 sequence reads: CASSDWVWAFF. The CDR3 DNA reads TGTGCCAGCAGTGATTGGGTGTGGGCTTTCTTT.

This clone was recorded only once. This chain connects TRBV2 to TRBJ2-7; D uncertain. Trimming took 5 bases from V and 2 from J, leaving 4 bases between them. The V gene's germline CDR1 is SNHLY and CDR2 FYNNEI. This CDR3 has 11 amino acids. The CDR3 region is CASSSPYEQYF. DNA for the CDR3: TGTGCCAGCAGTAGCCCCTACGAGCAGTACTTC.

In its sample, this clone was seen a few times. This sequence joins TRBV2 and TRBJ1-5; D not resolved. The CDR3 consists of 14 residues. The germline V and J ends were trimmed by 1 base and 3 bases, with 7 bases remaining between them. Germline CDR1 is SNHLY and CDR2 is FYNNEI. CDR3 amino acids: CASSEGTHNQPQHF. In nucleotides, the CDR3 is TGTGCCAGCAGTGAAGGGACGCACAATCAGCCCCAGCATTTT.

This sequence joins TRBV5-5 and TRBJ1-1; unclear D gene. There are 13 residues in the CDR3. The germline CDR1 and CDR2 sequences are SGHKS and YYEKEE (reference sequence). V lost 0 bases to trimming and J lost 1 base, with 4 bases between them. This chain's CDR3 is CASSLEGNTEAFF. The CDR3 nucleotides read TGTGCCAGCAGCTTGGAGGGGAACACTGAAGCTTTCTTT.

Points on this clone: Other nucleotide sequences from this sample produce the same CDR3. The genes are TRBV5-1 and TRBJ2-7; D ambiguous. The germline gives CDR1 SGHRS, CDR2 YFSETQ. Trimming stripped 4 bases from V and 1 base from J, with 9 bases between. This CDR3 is 13 amino acids long. The CDR3, as DNA: TGCGCCAGCAGCCTTGACATTTCCTACGAGCAGTACTTC. Residues: CASSLDISYEQYF.

On this clone itself: The identical CDR3 is also encoded by other nucleotide sequences in the sample. The chain employs TRBV10-3 and TRBJ1-5, with D unclear. Looked up from germline, CDR1 is ENHRY and CDR2 is SYGVKD. CDR3 length: 14 residues. Trimming removed 3 bases at V and 1 base at J, with 7 bases between. The CDR3 region is CAISESGSNQPQHF. CDR3 in DNA: TGTGCCATCAGTGAAAGTGGGAGCAATCAGCCCCAGCATTTT.

Points on this clone: Other nucleotide sequences in the sample specify the same CDR3. The gene calls are TRBV9 and TRBJ2-1; 7 bases agree with TRBD1. The germline V gene has CDR1 SGDLS and CDR2 YYNGEE. The CDR3 covers 14 residues. Unmatched junction bases numbered 4, after V lost 3 bases and J lost 4 bases. The chain's CDR3 is CASSGRDSYNEQFF. DNA of the CDR3: TGTGCCAGCAGCGGCCGGGACAGTTACAATGAGCAGTTCTTC.

This clone was counted only a few times. At the DNA level, this CDR3 is encoded by other sequences in the same sample as well. This chain uses TRBV9 with TRBJ2-3; D remains ambiguous. Germline values: CDR1 SGDLS, CDR2 YYNGEE. This CDR3 spans 12 amino acids. The V end was cut by 0 bases, the J end by 4 bases, with 3 bases between. The CDR3 nucleotides read TGTGCCAGCAGCGTAGGCGCAGATACGCAGTATTTT. As protein: CASSVGADTQYF.

The rearrangement joins TRBV20-1 to TRBJ2-7; a weak D match, TRBD2 (6 bases). The CDR3 covers 11 residues. V was shortened by 6 bases and J by 9 bases, with 15 bases between the two germline ends. Germline V gene data show CDR1 as DFQATT and CDR2 as SNEGSKA (reference sequence). CDR3 sequence: CSAATPGGQYF. Here the CDR3 DNA reads TGCAGTGCCGCAACCCCCGGGGGGCAGTACTTC.

This clone occurred once. The rearrangement joins TRBV7-2 to TRBJ1-1; possibly TRBD1 for D (5 bases). Germline V gene data show CDR1 as SGHTA and CDR2 as FQGNSA. The CDR3 is 15 amino acids. V was shortened by 5 bases and J by 4 bases, with 17 bases between the two germline ends. CDR3 residues: CASSPMGPGGTEAFF. The CDR3 coding sequence is TGTGCCAGCAGCCCCATGGGGCCGGGCGGCACTGAAGCTTTCTTT.

The J gene is TRBJ1-1, the V gene TRBV11-2; no clear D. Germline V gene sequence: CDR1 SGHAT, CDR2 FQNNGV. CDR3 size: 15 residues. The germline V and J ends were trimmed by 5 bases and 0 bases, with 13 bases remaining between them. The CDR3 DNA reads TGTGCCAGCAGCCCCCCCTGGAGAGTGAACACTGAAGCTTTCTTT. This codes for CASSPPWRVNTEAFF.

This clone was recorded once. V gene TRBV4-3 combines with J gene TRBJ2-1, with 9 bases matching TRBD2. This CDR3 is built from 19 residues. CDR1 is LGHNA and CDR2 is YSLEER in the germline V gene. Germline trimming cut 0 bases from V and 0 bases from J; bases unmatched to any gene: 9. The CDR3 bases are TGCGCCAGCAGCCAAGAAGGGGGACTAGCAGCGAGCTCCTACAATGAGCAGTTCTTC. The encoded protein is CASSQEGGLAASSYNEQFF.

The chain joins TRBV19 to TRBJ2-7; TRBD2 matches at 8 bases. Germline V gives CDR1 LNHDA, CDR2 SQIVND (reference sequence). V trimming: 7 bases; J trimming: 3 bases; junction bases outside the gene matches: 2. The CDR3 is 12 amino acids. The CDR3 protein is CASTAGGYEQYF. The DNA of the CDR3 is TGTGCCAGTACGGCGGGAGGCTACGAGCAGTACTTC.

V is TRBV19 and J is TRBJ2-7; D is ambiguous. V was pared by 5 bases and J by 3 bases, with 14 bases between. CDR3 length: 14 residues. From germline, CDR1 is LNHDA and CDR2 SQIVND (reference sequence). Here the CDR3 reads CASSPLGGGYEQYF. Here the CDR3 DNA reads TGTGCCAGTAGTCCCCTGGGTGGCGGCTACGAGCAGTACTTC.

The chain carries TRBV7-3 and TRBJ2-1; unclear D gene. The V gene lost 5 bases and the J gene lost 3 bases, with 14 bases spanning the gap. This CDR3 spans 15 amino acids. CDR1 SGHTA and CDR2 FQGTGA come from the germline V gene. In DNA, the CDR3 is TGTGCCAGCAGCCCCCGGTTGGAAGGCTACAATGAGCAGTTCTTC. Protein sequence: CASSPRLEGYNEQFF.

The V call is TRBV6-5, the J call TRBJ2-5, with 13 bases matching TRBD2. This CDR3 region has 15 residues. The V gene's germline CDR1 is MNHEY and CDR2 SVGAGI. Trimming at V came to 7 bases and at J to 5 bases, leaving 7 bases not matched to a gene. CDR3 in DNA: TGTGCCAGCACCGGACTAGCGGGAGTCGGGGAGACCCAGTACTTC. This encodes CASTGLAGVGETQYF.

J is TRBJ2-5 and V is TRBV5-5, with 11 bases lining up with TRBD2. From germline, CDR1 is SGHKS and CDR2 YYEKEE (reference sequence). V gave up 0 bases and J gave up 3 bases; unmatched junction bases: 1. CDR3 size: 15 residues. CDR3: CASSLGLAGKETQYF. The CDR3 nucleotides read TGTGCCAGCAGCTTGGGACTAGCGGGAAAAGAGACCCAGTACTTC.

The chain combines TRBV29-1 with TRBJ2-5; tentatively, D is TRBD1 (6 bases). Trimming took off 0 bases at V and 4 bases at J, with 15 bases between the two ends. CDR3 length equals 15 residues. In germline, CDR1 is SQVTM, CDR2 ANQGSEA. The CDR3 DNA is TGCAGCGTTGAAGATTCTCACAGGGTCGCAGAGACCCAGTACTTC. Translation: CSVEDSHRVAETQYF. Combining the CDR3 with reference TRBV29-1 and TRBJ2-5 gives the whole variable domain SAVISQKPSRDICQRGTSLTIQCQVDSQVTMMFWYRQQPGQSLTLIATANQGSEATYESGFVIDKFPISRPNLTFSTLTVSNMSPEDSSIYLCSVEDSHRVAETQYFGPGTRLLVL.

J is TRBJ1-2 and V is TRBV7-8; D not certain. V lost 5 bases and J 0 bases, leaving 10 bases between the germline ends. The CDR3 sequence is 14 residues long. From germline, CDR1 is SGHVS and CDR2 FQNEAQ. The CDR3 DNA is TGTGCCAGCAGCCCCAGCACCGCTAACTATGGCTACACCTTC. Its protein is CASSPSTANYGYTF.

The chain employs TRBV28 and TRBJ2-1; D is ambiguous. Germline CDR1 MDHEN, CDR2 SYDVKM. V lost 5 bases and J lost 9, with 8 bases in between. This CDR3 has 11 residues. The CDR3 reads CASSMGTEQFF. CDR3 nucleotides: TGTGCCAGCAGTATGGGTACTGAGCAGTTCTTC.

The chain joins TRBV15 to TRBJ1-4; no clear D gene. V was cut by 1 base and J by 0 bases, with 6 bases left in between. The CDR3 has 15 residues. The V gene's germline CDR1 is LNHNV and CDR2 YYDKDF (reference sequence). The CDR3 DNA reads as TGTGCCACCAGCAGAGGGGCAGCAACTAATGAAAAACTGTTTTTT. Its protein is CATSRGAATNEKLFF.

V gene TRBV27 combines with J gene TRBJ2-4; TRBD1 aligns across 9 bases. Germline-derived CDR1 and CDR2 are MNHEY and SMNVEV (reference sequence). The ends lost 11 bases at V and 3 bases at J; junction bases unmatched: 17. The CDR3 runs 17 residues. DNA of the CDR3: TGTGCCGGGACCACAGGGGGCACATATGTAGTCAAAAACATTCAGTACTTC. The encoded protein is CAGTTGGTYVVKNIQYF.